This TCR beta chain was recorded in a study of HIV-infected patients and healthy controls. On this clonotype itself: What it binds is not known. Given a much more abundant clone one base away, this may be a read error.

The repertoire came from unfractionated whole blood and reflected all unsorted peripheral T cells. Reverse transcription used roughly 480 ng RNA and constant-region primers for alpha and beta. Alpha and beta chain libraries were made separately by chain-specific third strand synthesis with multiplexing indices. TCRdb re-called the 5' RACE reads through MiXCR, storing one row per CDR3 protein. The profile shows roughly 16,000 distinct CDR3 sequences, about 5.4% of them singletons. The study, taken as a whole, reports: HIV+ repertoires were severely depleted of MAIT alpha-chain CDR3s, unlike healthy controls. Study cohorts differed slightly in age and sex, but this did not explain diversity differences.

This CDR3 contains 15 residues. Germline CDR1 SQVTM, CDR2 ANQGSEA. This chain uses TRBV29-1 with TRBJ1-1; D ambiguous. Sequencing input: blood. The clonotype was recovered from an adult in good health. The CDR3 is CSVAGGWGMNTEASF. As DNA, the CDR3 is TGCAGCGTTGCGGGCGGGTGGGGAATGAACACTGAAGCTTCCTTT.